The 2 T cell receptor beta chains in this list originate from one sample, sequenced in a study of cytomegalovirus exposure and HLA in healthy donors (dated by TCRdb to the late 2010s). Libraries were prepared through the immunoSEQ multiplex PCR assay. TCRdb stores this immuneACCESS table with in-frame sequences only. Part of the clones is absent; in the studies checked, under half of the shortfall reflects unresolved V genes, and no reason is known for the rest. This sample comprises about 200,000 clones, around 90% of them detected only once. Of the sample, more than 1.5% falls within the top ten clones. The specimen sequenced was PBMCs. The receptors were gathered from a young woman in good health and CMV-seropositive.

The chain combines TRBV10-3 with TRBJ2-5; TRBD2 might be the D (7 bases). The V end lost 3 bases, the J end lost 1 base, and 18 bases lay between the germline ends. Germline V gene data show CDR1 as ENHRY and CDR2 as SYGVKD. The CDR3 has 17 amino acids. The CDR3 DNA reads TGTGCCATCAGTGAAAAGCTTCTAGGGGGGGCCCAAGAGACCCAGTACTTC. This encodes CAISEKLLGGAQETQYF.

Of note for this clone: Additional DNA sequences in this sample encode the identical CDR3. This chain uses TRBV6-5 with TRBJ1-3; D remains unclear. V lost 0 bases to trimming and J lost 4 bases, with 4 bases between them. The germline gives CDR1 MNHEY, CDR2 SVGAGI. The CDR3 consists of 13 residues. CDR3: CASSYSSGNTIYF. CDR3 nucleotides: TGTGCCAGCAGTTACTCTTCAGGAAACACCATATATTTT.